This passage covers 11 T cell receptor beta chains from one sample sequenced in a study of beta chain features in type 1 diabetes. These receptors have no known antigen. cDNA synthesis used the whole RNA isolate, giving expressed TCRB sequences. Assay: immunoSEQ multiplex PCR; the TCRdb copy retains only in-frame clones and omits some. The sample has a few hundred thousand clones, around 21% seen once. Study-wide points: Shortening that was moderate but significant affected the TCRB CDR3s of Type 1 diabetes patients in all four CD4+ subsets.

Sequencing was performed on naive CD4+ T cells from blood. These receptors were taken from a woman aged 40 to 50 with type 1 diabetes.

There are a few counts of this clone. The V gene is TRBV5-1, the J gene TRBJ2-6; D unclear. There are 14 residues in the CDR3. Germline V gene lookup returns CDR1 SGHRS and CDR2 YFSETQ. V lost 4 bases, J lost 2 bases, and 7 bases lay in between. Written as DNA, the CDR3 is TGCGCCAGCAGCGAGGTGACTGGGGCCAACGTCCTGACTTTC. Amino acid sequence: CASSEVTGANVLTF.

In its sample, this clone was seen a few times. This rearrangement joins TRBV4-2 to TRBJ2-2; the match to TRBD1 covers 10 bases. Trimming took 5 bases from V and 4 from J; bases not matched to a gene: 4. The germline V gene encodes CDR1 LGHNA and CDR2 YNFKEQ. The CDR3 length is 15 residues. The CDR3 DNA sequence: TGTGCCAGCAGCGACGGGACAGGGGCCACCGGGGAGCTGTTTTTT. Translated, it gives CASSDGTGATGELFF.

This clone was recorded a few times. The rearrangement uses TRBV7-3 and TRBJ2-7, with TRBD2 as a possible D gene (6 bases). The V gene's germline CDR1 is SGHTA and CDR2 FQGTGA. This CDR3 region has 17 residues. Trimming took 4 bases from V and 3 from J, leaving 22 bases between them. The CDR3 DNA is TGTGCCAGCAGCTCCAGCCCTCGGGGGACTGGAGACTACGAGCAGTACTTC. Its translation: CASSSSPRGTGDYEQYF.

This clone was detected a few times. The chain couples TRBV4-1 to TRBJ2-5, with a weak D call TRBD2 (5 bases). CDR3 length equals 13 residues. The germline V gene encodes CDR1 MGHRA and CDR2 YSYEKL. Trimming took off 1 base at V and 5 bases at J, with 8 bases between the two ends. In nucleotides, the CDR3 is TGCGCCAGCAGCCAAGCTCGCGGGGAGACCCAGTACTTC. Protein sequence: CASSQARGETQYF.

This clone was seen a few times. The chain links TRBV29-1 to TRBJ2-2; 9 nucleotides match TRBD1. With 6 bases clipped from V and 7 bases from J, the junction kept 12 bases outside the gene matches. Germline loops: CDR1 SQVTM, CDR2 ANQGSEA. The CDR3 runs to 15 residues. For the CDR3, the DNA is TGCAGCGTGAGAAACCCGGGACAGGGAATCGGGGAGCTGTTTTTT. Translation: CSVRNPGQGIGELFF.

Only a few counts were recorded for this clone. The chain has TRBV28 and TRBJ1-2; 7 bases match TRBD1. This CDR3 region has 16 residues. Germline CDR1 and CDR2: MDHEN and SYDVKM. With V trimmed by 2 bases and J by 3 bases, 9 bases remained unmatched. This chain's CDR3 is CASSLDRDIEDYGYTF. CDR3 coding DNA: TGTGCCAGCAGTTTAGACAGGGATATAGAGGACTATGGCTACACCTTC.

V gene TRBV4-3 combines with J gene TRBJ2-1, with D perhaps matching TRBD2 (6 bases). Per germline, CDR1 LGHNA and CDR2 YSLEER. Trimming took off 5 bases at V and 2 bases at J, with 13 bases between the two ends. This CDR3 comprises 15 residues. Here the CDR3 DNA reads TGCGCCAGCAGCTCGGTCGGGAGCACCTACAATGAGCAGTTCTTC. Protein product: CASSSVGSTYNEQFF.

This clone has more than one count but fewer than ten. The CDR3 coding sequence is TGTGCCAGCAGCGCCCGTGGAGAACAGGGTTTAATCAATGAGCAGTTCTTC. It is translated as CASSARGEQGLINEQFF. The V and J genes are TRBV9 and TRBJ2-1; D may be TRBD1 (6 bases). The CDR3 has 17 residues. V was pared by 3 bases and J by 6 bases, with 22 bases between. Germline V lookup: CDR1 SGDLS, CDR2 YYNGEE.

The sample holds one count of this clone. The V gene is TRBV19, the J gene TRBJ2-1, with 10 bases lining up with TRBD2. The germline V gene encodes CDR1 LNHDA and CDR2 SQIVND (reference sequence). This CDR3 comprises 15 residues. Trimming cost V 4 bases and J 4 bases; bases outside gene matches: 4. Written as DNA, the CDR3 is TGTGCCAGTAGTAGGCTAGCGGGGGATTACAATGAGCAGTTCTTC. Encoded protein: CASSRLAGDYNEQFF. The full variable domain, in which reference TRBV19 and TRBJ2-1 provide the parts outside the CDR3, is DGGITQSPKYLFRKEGQNVTLSCEQNLNHDAMYWYRQDPGQGLRLIYYSQIVNDFQKGDIAEGYSVSREKKESFPLTVTSAQKNPTAFYLCASSRLAGDYNEQFFGPGTRLTVL.

The rearrangement joins TRBV4-1 to TRBJ1-2; maybe TRBD1 (5 bases). This CDR3 is 16 amino acids long. CDR1 and CDR2 from the germline V gene are MGHRA and YSYEKL. With 2 bases removed from V and 5 bases from J, the gap between germline ends came to 18 bases. The CDR3 sequence is CASSQLPGPGRYGYTF. In nucleotides, the CDR3 is TGCGCCAGCAGCCAATTACCGGGCCCAGGGAGGTATGGCTACACCTTC.

This clone was counted between two and nine times. This chain uses TRBV5-4 with TRBJ2-7; TRBD2 is a possible D gene (5 bases). Per germline, CDR1 SGHNT and CDR2 YYREEE (reference sequence). The CDR3 is made up of 14 amino acids. Deletions cut 6 bases from V and 0 bases from J, with 13 bases between. For the CDR3, the DNA is TGTGCCAGCACAGTCCGGGAACGCTCCTACGAGCAGTACTTC. It yields the protein CASTVRERSYEQYF.